This TCR beta chain was found in a study of early T cells in non-severe SARS-CoV-2 infection. Study at large: Bulk RNA isolated from unsorted whole blood underwent sequencing; chains were not paired.

The table lists this clonotype with many counts. Its antigen is unknown. Unique molecular identifiers were affixed to single, distinct cDNA molecules. TCRdb ran MiXCR on the 5' RACE reads and lists one entry per CDR3 protein. The table includes fewer than 85,000 distinct CDR3 sequences, around 12% detected once. General study findings and limits: Database matching using VDJdb favored anti-spike CD8 responses, with private and CD4 specificities left missing.

The CDR3 is 13 amino acids. The germline gives CDR1 SQVTM, CDR2 ANQGSEA. V lost 5 bases, J lost 3 bases, and 14 bases lay in between. Sequencing used whole blood. The receptor's source is an adult who was a healthcare worker with PCR-confirmed SARS-CoV-2 infection or an uninfected control (not recorded which). V usage is TRBV29-1 and J usage is TRBJ2-7; D may be TRBD1 (6 bases). The CDR3 sequence: CSVSLGGFYEQYF. Written as DNA, the CDR3 is TGCAGCGTTTCTCTAGGGGGTTTCTACGAGCAGTACTTC.